This entry lists 10 T cell receptor beta chains sequenced from one sample in a study of T cell repertoires in cytomegalovirus infection. TCRdb ran MiXCR on the reads and lists one entry per CDR3 protein. The sample lists 650,000 to 850,000 distinct CDR3 sequences; roughly 29% were seen once. Antigens of these TCRs are unknown. The sample in question was cultured CD8+ T cells from PBMCs, obtained from culture after CMV antigen stimulation. The receptors stem from a human donor in good health (CMV status not recorded). Some clones in this sample may be carry-over from other donors' samples.

V is TRBV9 and J is TRBJ2-2; D is unclear. Trimming cost V 0 bases and J 7 bases, with 7 bases left between them. The CDR3 is 13 amino acids. The germline CDR1 and CDR2 sequences are SGDLS and YYNGEE. Here the CDR3 reads CASSVADHGELFF. CDR3 sequence (DNA): TGTGCCAGCAGCGTAGCAGATCACGGGGAGCTGTTTTTT.

The chain couples TRBV10-3 to TRBJ1-2, with 7 bases aligning to TRBD1. This CDR3 comprises 15 residues. The V segment lost 7 bases and the J segment 0 bases; nucleotides outside the gene matches: 8. Germline CDR1 is ENHRY and CDR2 is SYGVKD. CDR3 coding DNA: TGTGCCATCACCAGAGGGACAGATCCTAACTATGGCTACACCTTC. Its protein product is CAITRGTDPNYGYTF.

In regard to this clonotype: A much more abundant neighbour one base away suggests this may be a read error. The rearrangement links TRBV6-2 or TRBV6-3 to TRBJ2-7; 7 bases align to TRBD1. Per the germline V gene, CDR1 is MNHEY and CDR2 is SVGEGT. The CDR3 covers 13 residues. The J segment lost 2 bases and the V segment lost 6 bases, leaving 4 bases of the junction unmatched. This CDR3 is CASSHGQAYEQYV. Written as DNA, the CDR3 is TGTGCCAGCAGCCACGGACAGGCCTACGAGCAGTACGTC.

This clonotype was recorded a few times. The V call is TRBV27, the J call TRBJ2-3, with 8 bases that match TRBD2. V lost 3 bases to trimming and J lost 1 base; unmatched junction nucleotides: 3. Germline V lookup: CDR1 MNHEY, CDR2 SMNVEV (reference sequence). The CDR3 totals 15 residues. This CDR3 reads CASSFIAGRTDTQYF. In DNA form, the CDR3 reads TGTGCCAGCAGTTTTATAGCGGGGCGCACAGATACGCAGTATTTT.

This clonotype was detected many times. This chain links TRBV4-1 with TRBJ1-1; D unresolved. The germline gives CDR1 MGHRA, CDR2 YSYEKL. This CDR3 is 14 amino acids long. The germline V and J ends were trimmed by 3 bases and 1 base, with 9 bases remaining between them. Written as DNA, the CDR3 is TGCGCCAGCAGCCAGTCAACCCCGAACACTGAAGCTTTCTTT. This sequence encodes CASSQSTPNTEAFF.

The rearrangement uses TRBV28 and TRBJ1-5, with TRBD1 identical over 7 bases. CDR1 and CDR2 from the germline V gene are MDHEN and SYDVKM. The V segment lost 6 bases and the J segment 1 base; nucleotides outside the gene matches: 3. The CDR3 contains 14 residues. Here the CDR3 DNA reads TGTGCCAGCAGCCACAGGGGCAGCAATCAGCCCCAGCATTTT. Translated, it gives CASSHRGSNQPQHF.

V and J are TRBV7-6 and TRBJ2-7; tentatively, D is TRBD2 (6 bases). This CDR3 is 16 amino acids long. Germline lookup yields CDR1 SGHVS and CDR2 FNYEAQ. V lost 5 bases to trimming and J lost 5 bases, with 22 bases between them. CDR3 bases: TGTGCCAGCAGCCCACCGGGGGTCGGGGTGCGGAACGAGCAGTACTTC. Translation: CASSPPGVGVRNEQYF.

The rearrangement links TRBV6-2 or TRBV6-3 to TRBJ2-7; D is ambiguous. There are 15 residues in the CDR3. Germline CDR1 reads MNHEY; CDR2 reads SVGEGT. V lost 0 bases and J lost 3, with 12 bases in between. The CDR3 spells CASSYSRQAGYEQYV. In DNA, the CDR3 is TGTGCCAGCAGTTACTCGAGGCAGGCCGGCTACGAGCAGTACGTC.

V gene TRBV7-6 combines with J gene TRBJ1-5, with D uncertain. The CDR3 covers 16 residues. V lost 5 bases to trimming and J lost 2 bases, with 16 bases between them. Germline CDR1 is SGHVS and CDR2 is FNYEAQ. The CDR3, as DNA: TGTGCCAGCAGCCCTGGCGCAGAGCCGGGCAATCAGCCCCAGCATTTT. Encoded protein: CASSPGAEPGNQPQHF.

The gene calls are TRBV19 and TRBJ1-1; D remains unclear. In germline, CDR1 is LNHDA, CDR2 SQIVND (reference sequence). V was trimmed by 7 bases and J by 6 bases, leaving 9 bases between them. The CDR3 contains 11 residues. For the CDR3, the DNA is TGTGCCAGTACCGGAGCCGCTGAAGCTTTCTTT. Its protein product is CASTGAAEAFF.